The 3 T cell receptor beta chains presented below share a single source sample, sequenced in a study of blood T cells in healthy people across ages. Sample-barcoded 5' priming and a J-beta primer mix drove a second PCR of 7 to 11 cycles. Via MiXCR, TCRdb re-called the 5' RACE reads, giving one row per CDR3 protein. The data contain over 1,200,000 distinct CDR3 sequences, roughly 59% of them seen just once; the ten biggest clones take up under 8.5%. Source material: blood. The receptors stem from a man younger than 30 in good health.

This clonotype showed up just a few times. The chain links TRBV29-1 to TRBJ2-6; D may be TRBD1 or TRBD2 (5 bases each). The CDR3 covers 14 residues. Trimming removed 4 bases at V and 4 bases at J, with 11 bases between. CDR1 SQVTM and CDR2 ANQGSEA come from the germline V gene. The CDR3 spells CSVGDGTGANVLTF. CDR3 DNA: TGCAGCGTTGGGGACGGAACGGGGGCCAACGTCCTGACTTTC.

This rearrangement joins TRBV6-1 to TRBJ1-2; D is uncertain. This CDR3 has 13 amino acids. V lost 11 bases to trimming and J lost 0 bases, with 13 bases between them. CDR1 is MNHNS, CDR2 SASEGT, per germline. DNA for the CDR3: TGTGCCTCACAACGGGCCCCTAACTATGGCTACACCTTC. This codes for CASQRAPNYGYTF.

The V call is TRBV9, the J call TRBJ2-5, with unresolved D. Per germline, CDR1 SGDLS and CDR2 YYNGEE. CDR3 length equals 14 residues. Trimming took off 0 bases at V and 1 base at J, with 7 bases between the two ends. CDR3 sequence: CASSVGGFQETQYF. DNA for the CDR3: TGTGCCAGCAGCGTAGGCGGATTCCAAGAGACCCAGTACTTC.